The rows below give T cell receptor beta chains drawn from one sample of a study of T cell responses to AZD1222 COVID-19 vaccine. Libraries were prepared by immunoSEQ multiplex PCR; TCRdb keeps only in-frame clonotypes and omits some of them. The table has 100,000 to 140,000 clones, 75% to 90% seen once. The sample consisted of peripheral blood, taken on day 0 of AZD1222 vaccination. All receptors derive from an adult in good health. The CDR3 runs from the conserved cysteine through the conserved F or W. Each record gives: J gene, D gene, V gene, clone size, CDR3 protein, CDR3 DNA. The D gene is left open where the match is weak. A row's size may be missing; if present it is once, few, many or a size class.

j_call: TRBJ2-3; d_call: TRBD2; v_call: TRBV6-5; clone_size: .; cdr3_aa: CASDSGRADTQYF; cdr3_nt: TGTGCCAGCGATAGCGGGAGGGCAGATACGCAGTATTTT
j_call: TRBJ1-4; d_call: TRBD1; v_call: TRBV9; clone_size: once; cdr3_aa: CASSPTGATNEKLFF; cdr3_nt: TGTGCCAGCAGCCCTACAGGGGCAACTAATGAAAAACTGTTTTTT
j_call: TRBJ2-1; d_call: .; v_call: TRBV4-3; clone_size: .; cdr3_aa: CASSQGATGYPRNEQFF; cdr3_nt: TGCGCCAGCAGCCAAGGGGCCACAGGGTACCCACGGAATGAGCAGTTCTTC
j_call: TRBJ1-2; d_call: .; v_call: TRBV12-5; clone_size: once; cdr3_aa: CASGLDNYGYTF; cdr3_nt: TGTGCTAGTGGACTAGACAACTATGGCTACACCTTC
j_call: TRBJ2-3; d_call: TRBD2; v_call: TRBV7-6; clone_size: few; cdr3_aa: CASSSTGTRGTDTQYF; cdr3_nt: TGTGCCAGCAGCTCTACCGGGACTAGGGGCACAGATACGCAGTATTTT
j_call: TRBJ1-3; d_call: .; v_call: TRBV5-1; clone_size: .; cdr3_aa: CASSRSVDSGNTIYF; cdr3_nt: TGCGCCAGCAGCCGATCGGTGGACTCTGGAAACACCATATATTTT
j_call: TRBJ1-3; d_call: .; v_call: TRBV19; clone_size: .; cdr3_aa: CARVNELSGNTIYF; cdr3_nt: TGTGCCAGGGTGAACGAACTATCTGGAAACACCATATATTTT
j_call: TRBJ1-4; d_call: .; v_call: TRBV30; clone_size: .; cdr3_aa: CAWMNQPNEKLFF; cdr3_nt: TGTGCCTGGATGAACCAGCCAAATGAAAAACTGTTTTTT
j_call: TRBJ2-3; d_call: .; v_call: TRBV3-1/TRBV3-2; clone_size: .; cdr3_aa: CASSQGQRGLDTQYF; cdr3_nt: TGTGCCAGCAGCCAAGGACAGAGGGGTTTAGATACGCAGTATTTT
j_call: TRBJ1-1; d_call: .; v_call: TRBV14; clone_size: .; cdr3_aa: CASSQVGSGLNTEAFF; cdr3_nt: TGTGCCAGCAGCCAAGTCGGATCAGGGCTGAACACTGAAGCTTTCTTT
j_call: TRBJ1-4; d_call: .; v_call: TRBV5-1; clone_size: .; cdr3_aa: CASRETGPNEKLFF; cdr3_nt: TGCGCCAGCAGAGAGACAGGCCCAAATGAAAAACTGTTTTTT
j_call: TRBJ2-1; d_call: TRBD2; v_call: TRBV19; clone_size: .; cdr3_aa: CASSMPLAGVLSSYNEQFF; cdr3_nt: TGTGCCAGTAGTATGCCCCTAGCGGGAGTACTAAGCTCCTACAATGAGCAGTTCTTC
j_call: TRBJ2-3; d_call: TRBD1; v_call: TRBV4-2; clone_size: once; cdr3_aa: CASRRRGQGAADDTQYF; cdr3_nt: TGTGCCAGCAGGCGGAGAGGACAGGGGGCTGCGGATGATACGCAGTATTTT
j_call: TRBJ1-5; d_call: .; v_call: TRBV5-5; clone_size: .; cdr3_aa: CASSHSVGQPQHF; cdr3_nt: TGTGCCAGCAGCCACTCCGTGGGTCAGCCCCAGCATTTT
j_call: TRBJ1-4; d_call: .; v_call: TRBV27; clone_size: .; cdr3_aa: CASSYQGSGNEKLFF; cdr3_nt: TGTGCCAGCAGTTATCAGGGTTCAGGAAATGAAAAACTGTTTTTT
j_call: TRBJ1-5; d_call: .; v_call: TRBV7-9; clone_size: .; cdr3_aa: CASSLGGSQPQHF; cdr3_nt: TGTGCCAGCAGCTTAGGGGGAAGTCAGCCCCAGCATTTT
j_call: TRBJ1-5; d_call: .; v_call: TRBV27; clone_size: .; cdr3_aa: CASSFKSRYRAGQPQHF; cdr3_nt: TGTGCCAGCAGTTTTAAATCGAGGTACAGGGCGGGCCAGCCCCAGCATTTT
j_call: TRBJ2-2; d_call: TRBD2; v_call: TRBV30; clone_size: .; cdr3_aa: CAWAGGWGELFF; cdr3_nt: TGTGCCTGGGCGGGGGGTTGGGGGGAGCTGTTTTTT
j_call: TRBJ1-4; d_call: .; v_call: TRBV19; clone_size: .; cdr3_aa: CASIAAGSGEKLFF; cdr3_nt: TGTGCCAGTATCGCTGCAGGGTCTGGTGAAAAACTGTTTTTT
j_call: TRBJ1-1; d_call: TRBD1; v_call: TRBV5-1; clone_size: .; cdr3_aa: CASSPGGDTEAFF; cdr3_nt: TGCGCCAGCAGCCCAGGGGGAGATACTGAAGCTTTCTTT
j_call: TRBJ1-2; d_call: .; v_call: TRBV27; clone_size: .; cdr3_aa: CASSLGFSVNYGYTF; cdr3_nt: TGTGCCAGCAGTTTGGGTTTCAGCGTTAACTATGGCTACACCTTC
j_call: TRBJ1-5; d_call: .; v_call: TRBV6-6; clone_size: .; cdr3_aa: CASSPAGRNQPQHF; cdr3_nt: TGTGCCAGCAGTCCCGCGGGACGCAATCAGCCCCAGCATTTT
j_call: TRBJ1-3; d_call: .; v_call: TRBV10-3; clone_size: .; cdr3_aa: CAISAAQGISGNTIYF; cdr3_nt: TGTGCCATCAGCGCAGCCCAGGGGATCTCTGGAAACACCATATATTTT
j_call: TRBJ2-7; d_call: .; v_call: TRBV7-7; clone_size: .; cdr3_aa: CASSLHEGPSYEQYF; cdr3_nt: TGTGCCAGCAGCTTACACGAAGGCCCTTCCTACGAGCAGTACTTC
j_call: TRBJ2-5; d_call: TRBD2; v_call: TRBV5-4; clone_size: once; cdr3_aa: CASSSTSVETQYF; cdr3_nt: TGTGCCAGCAGCTCCACTAGCGTAGAGACCCAGTACTTC
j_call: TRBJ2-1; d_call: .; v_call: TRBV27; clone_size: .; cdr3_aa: CASSFLGLEQFF; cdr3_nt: TGTGCCAGCAGTTTTCTTGGGCTTGAGCAGTTCTTC
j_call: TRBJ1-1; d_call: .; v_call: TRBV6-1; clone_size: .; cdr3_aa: CASSEARSAEAFF; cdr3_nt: TGTGCCAGCAGTGAAGCGAGGTCGGCTGAAGCTTTCTTT
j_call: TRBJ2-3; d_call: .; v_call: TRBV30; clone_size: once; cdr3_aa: CAWTGKSTDTQYF; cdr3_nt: TGTGCCTGGACAGGGAAGAGCACAGATACGCAGTATTTT
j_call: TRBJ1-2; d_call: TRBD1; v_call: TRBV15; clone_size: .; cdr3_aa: CATSGVGQGTYGYTF; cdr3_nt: TGTGCCACCAGCGGGGTAGGACAGGGTACCTATGGCTACACCTTC
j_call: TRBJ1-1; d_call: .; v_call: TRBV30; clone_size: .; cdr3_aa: CAWRRREATEAFF; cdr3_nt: TGTGCCTGGAGGAGAAGGGAAGCCACTGAAGCTTTCTTT
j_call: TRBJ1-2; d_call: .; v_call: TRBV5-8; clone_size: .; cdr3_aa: CASRMWGNAWGYTF; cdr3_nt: TGTGCCAGCAGAATGTGGGGGAACGCCTGGGGCTACACCTTC
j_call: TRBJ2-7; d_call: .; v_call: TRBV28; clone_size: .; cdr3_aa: CASERGRGSEQYF; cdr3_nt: TGTGCCAGCGAACGGGGGAGAGGAAGCGAGCAGTACTTC
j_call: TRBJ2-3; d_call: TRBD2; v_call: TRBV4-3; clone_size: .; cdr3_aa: CASSQDGRGITDTQYF; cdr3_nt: TGCGCCAGCAGCCAAGACGGGAGGGGTATCACAGATACGCAGTATTTT
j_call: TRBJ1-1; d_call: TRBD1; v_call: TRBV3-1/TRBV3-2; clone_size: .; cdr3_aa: CASKRDGDRGNTEAFF; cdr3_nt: TGTGCCAGCAAACGCGATGGAGACAGGGGGAACACTGAAGCTTTCTTT
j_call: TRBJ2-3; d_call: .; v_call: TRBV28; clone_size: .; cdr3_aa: CASSLSGGSTDTQYF; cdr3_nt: TGTGCCAGCAGTTTAAGCGGTGGGAGCACAGATACGCAGTATTTT
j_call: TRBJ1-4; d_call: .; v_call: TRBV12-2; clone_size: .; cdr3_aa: CASRLAVPSTNEKLFF; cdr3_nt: TGTGCAAGTCGCTTAGCGGTACCATCAACTAATGAAAAACTGTTTTTT
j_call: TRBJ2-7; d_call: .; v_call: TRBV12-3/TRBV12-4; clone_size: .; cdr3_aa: CASSLTDSYEQYF; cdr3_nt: TGTGCCAGCAGTTTGACCGATTCCTACGAGCAGTACTTC
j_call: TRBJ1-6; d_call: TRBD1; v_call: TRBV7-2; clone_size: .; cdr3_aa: CASSQWDRGDSPLHF; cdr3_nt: TGTGCCAGCAGCCAATGGGACAGGGGTGATTCACCCCTCCACTTT
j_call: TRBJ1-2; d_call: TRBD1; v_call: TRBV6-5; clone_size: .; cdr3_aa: CASSYSPGTAGGYTF; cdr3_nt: TGTGCCAGCAGTTACTCGCCCGGGACAGCGGGGGGCTACACCTTC
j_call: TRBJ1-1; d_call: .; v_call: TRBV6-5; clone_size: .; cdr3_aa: CASSYFTGNTEAFF; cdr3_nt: TGTGCCAGCAGTTACTTTACAGGGAACACTGAAGCTTTCTTT
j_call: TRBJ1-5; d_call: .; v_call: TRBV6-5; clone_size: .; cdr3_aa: CASSLTGNQPQHF; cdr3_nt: TGTGCCAGCAGTCTAACGGGCAATCAGCCCCAGCATTTT
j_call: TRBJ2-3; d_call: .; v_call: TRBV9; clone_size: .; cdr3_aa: CASSVEGVTSTDTQYF; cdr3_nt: TGTGCCAGCAGCGTAGAAGGTGTTACTAGCACAGATACGCAGTATTTT
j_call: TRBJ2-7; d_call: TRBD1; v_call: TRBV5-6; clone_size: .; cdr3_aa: CASSQRARGYYEQYF; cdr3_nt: TGTGCCAGCAGCCAACGGGCCAGGGGGTACTACGAGCAGTACTTC
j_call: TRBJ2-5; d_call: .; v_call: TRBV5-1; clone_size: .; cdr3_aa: CASSLREYGETQYF; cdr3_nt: TGCGCCAGCAGCTTGAGGGAGTACGGGGAGACCCAGTACTTC
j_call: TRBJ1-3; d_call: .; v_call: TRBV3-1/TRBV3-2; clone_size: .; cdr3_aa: CASSLGSSGNTIYF; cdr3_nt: TGTGCCAGCAGCCTAGGGTCCTCTGGAAACACCATATATTTT
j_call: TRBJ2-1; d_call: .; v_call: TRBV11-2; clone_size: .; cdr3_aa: CASSQAGSSYNEQFF; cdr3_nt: TGTGCCAGCAGCCAGGCGGGGAGCTCCTACAATGAGCAGTTCTTC
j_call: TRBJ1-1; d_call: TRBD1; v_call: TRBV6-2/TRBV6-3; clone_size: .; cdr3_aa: CASSSGQMNTEAFF; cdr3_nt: TGTGCCAGCAGTTCGGGACAGATGAACACTGAAGCTTTCTTT
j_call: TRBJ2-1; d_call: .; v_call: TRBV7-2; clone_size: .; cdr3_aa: CASTLGGGGARSYNEQFF; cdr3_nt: TGTGCCAGCACCCTAGGAGGGGGAGGAGCGAGGTCCTACAATGAGCAGTTCTTC
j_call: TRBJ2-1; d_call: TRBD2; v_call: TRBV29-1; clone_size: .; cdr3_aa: CSVGVPMRGVYNEQFF; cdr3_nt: TGCAGCGTTGGAGTACCGATGCGGGGGGTCTACAATGAGCAGTTCTTC
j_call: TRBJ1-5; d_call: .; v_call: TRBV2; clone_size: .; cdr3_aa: CASSGPGGRGNQPQHF; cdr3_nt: TGTGCCAGCAGTGGCCCCGGGGGGCGGGGCAATCAGCCCCAGCATTTT
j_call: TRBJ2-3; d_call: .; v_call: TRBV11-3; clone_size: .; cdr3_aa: CASSLYSSGTDTQYF; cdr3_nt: TGTGCCAGCAGCTTATATTCTAGCGGCACAGATACGCAGTATTTT
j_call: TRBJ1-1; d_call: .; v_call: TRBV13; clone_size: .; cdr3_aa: CASSLGGGGLTEAFF; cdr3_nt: TGTGCCAGCAGCTTAGGCGGCGGGGGCCTCACTGAAGCTTTCTTT
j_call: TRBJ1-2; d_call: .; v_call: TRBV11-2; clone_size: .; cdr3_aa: CASSLVGQGHGYTF; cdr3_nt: TGTGCCAGCAGCTTAGTGGGGCAGGGGCATGGCTACACCTTC
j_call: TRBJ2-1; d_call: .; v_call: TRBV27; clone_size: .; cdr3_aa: CASSSPSGTYNEQFF; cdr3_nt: TGTGCCAGCAGTTCCCCCTCGGGGACCTACAATGAGCAGTTCTTC
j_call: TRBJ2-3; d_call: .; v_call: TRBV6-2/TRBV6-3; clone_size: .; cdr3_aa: CASTPLGGGITDTQYF; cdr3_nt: TGTGCCAGCACCCCCCTGGGGGGGGGCATCACAGATACGCAGTATTTT
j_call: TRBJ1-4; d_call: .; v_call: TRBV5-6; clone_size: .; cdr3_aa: CASNGNSDEKLFF; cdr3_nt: TGTGCCAGCAACGGGAATTCGGATGAAAAACTGTTTTTT
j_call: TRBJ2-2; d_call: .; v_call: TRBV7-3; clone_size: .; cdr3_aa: CASSFSPGLGGGGELFF; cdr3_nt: TGTGCCAGCAGCTTTAGCCCCGGACTAGGGGGAGGCGGGGAGCTGTTTTTT